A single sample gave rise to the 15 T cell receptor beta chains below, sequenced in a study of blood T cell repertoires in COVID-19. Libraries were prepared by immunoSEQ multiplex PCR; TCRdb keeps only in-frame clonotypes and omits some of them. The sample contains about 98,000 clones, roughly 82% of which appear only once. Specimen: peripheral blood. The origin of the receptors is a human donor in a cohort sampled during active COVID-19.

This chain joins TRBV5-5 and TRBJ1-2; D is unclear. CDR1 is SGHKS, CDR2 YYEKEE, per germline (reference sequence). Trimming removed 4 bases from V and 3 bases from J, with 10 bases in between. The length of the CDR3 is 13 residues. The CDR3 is CASSLVLDYGYTF. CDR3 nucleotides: TGTGCCAGCAGCCTCGTTCTAGACTATGGCTACACCTTC.

As DNA, the CDR3 is TGTGCCAGCATAGAGGGCCGGATTCGAAAACTGTTTTTT. It is translated as CASIEGRIRKLFF. The rearrangement uses TRBV14 and TRBJ1-4; unclear D gene. CDR1 and CDR2 (germline): SGHDN, FVKESK. V was pared by 7 bases and J by 10 bases, with 16 bases between. CDR3 length: 13 residues.

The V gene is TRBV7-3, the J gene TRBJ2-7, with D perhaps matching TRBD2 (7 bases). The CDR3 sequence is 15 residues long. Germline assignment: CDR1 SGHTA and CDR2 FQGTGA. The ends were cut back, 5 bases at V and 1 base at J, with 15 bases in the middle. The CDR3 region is CASSAGLGGSYEQYF. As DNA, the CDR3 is TGTGCCAGCAGCGCAGGACTAGGGGGATCCTACGAGCAGTACTTC.

The CDR3 DNA follows: TGTGCCAGCAGCAAAAACAGGGCCCCCAATGAAAAACTGTTTTTT. Translated: CASSKNRAPNEKLFF. The chain combines TRBV3-1 (or the pseudogene TRBV3-2) with TRBJ1-4, with D tentatively TRBD1 (6 bases). This CDR3 is 15 amino acids long. V was clipped by 5 bases and J by 5 bases, with 15 bases between them. Germline loops: CDR1 LGHDT, CDR2 YNNKEL (reference sequence).

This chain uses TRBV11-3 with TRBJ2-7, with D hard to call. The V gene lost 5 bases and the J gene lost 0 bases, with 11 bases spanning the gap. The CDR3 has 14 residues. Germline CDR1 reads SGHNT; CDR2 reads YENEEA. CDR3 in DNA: TGTGCCAGCAGCCCTATGCTTACCTCCTACGAGCAGTACTTC. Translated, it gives CASSPMLTSYEQYF. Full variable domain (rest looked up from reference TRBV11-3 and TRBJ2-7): EAGVVQSPRYKIIEKKQPVAFWCNPISGHNTLYWYLQNLGQGPELLIRYENEEAVDDSQLPKDRFSAERLKGVDSTLKIQPAELGDSAVYLCASSPMLTSYEQYFGPGTRLTVT.

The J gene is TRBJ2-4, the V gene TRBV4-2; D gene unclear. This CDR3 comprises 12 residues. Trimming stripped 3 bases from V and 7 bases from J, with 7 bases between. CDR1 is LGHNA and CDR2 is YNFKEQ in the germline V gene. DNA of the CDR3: TGTGCCAGCAGCCACTTGGGCAACATTCAGTACTTC. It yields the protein CASSHLGNIQYF.

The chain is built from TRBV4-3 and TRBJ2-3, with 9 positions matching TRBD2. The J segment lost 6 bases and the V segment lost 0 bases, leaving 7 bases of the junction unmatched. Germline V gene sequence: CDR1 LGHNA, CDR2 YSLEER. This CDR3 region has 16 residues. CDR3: CASSQDGSGGYDTQYF. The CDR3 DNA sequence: TGCGCCAGCAGCCAAGACGGTAGCGGGGGATATGATACGCAGTATTTT.

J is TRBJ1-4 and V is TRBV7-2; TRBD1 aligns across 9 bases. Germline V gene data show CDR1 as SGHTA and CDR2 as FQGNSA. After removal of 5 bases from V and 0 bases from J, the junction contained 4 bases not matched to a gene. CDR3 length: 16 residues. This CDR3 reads CASSTDRGATNEKLFF. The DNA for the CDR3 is TGTGCCAGCAGCACCGACAGGGGGGCAACTAATGAAAAACTGTTTTTT. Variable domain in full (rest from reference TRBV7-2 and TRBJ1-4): GAGVSQSPSNKVTEKGKDVELRCDPISGHTALYWYRQSLGQGLEFLIYFQGNSAPDKSGLPSDRFSAERTGGSVSTLTIQRTQQEDSAVYLCASSTDRGATNEKLFFGSGTQLSVL.

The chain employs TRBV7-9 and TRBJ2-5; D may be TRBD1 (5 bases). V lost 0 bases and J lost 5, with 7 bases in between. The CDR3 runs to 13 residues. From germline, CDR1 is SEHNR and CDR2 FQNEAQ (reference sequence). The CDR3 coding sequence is TGTGCCAGCAGCTTAGCCCCAGGGGAGACCCAGTACTTC. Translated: CASSLAPGETQYF.

For the CDR3, the DNA is TGTGCCAGCAGCTACCAGCGGGGCGGTGAGACCCAGTACTTC. As protein: CASSYQRGGETQYF. The rearrangement links TRBV7-2 to TRBJ2-5; TRBD2 agrees at 7 bases. V lost 4 bases, J lost 5 bases, and 7 bases stayed unmatched. The CDR3 is made up of 14 amino acids. Germline loops: CDR1 SGHTA, CDR2 FQGNSA.

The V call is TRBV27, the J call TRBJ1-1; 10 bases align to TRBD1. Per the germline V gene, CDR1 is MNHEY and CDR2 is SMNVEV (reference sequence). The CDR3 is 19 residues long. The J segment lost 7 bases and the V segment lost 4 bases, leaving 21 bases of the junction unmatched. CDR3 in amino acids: CASSSPPRPGQGRPFEAFF. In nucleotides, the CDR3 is TGTGCCAGCAGTTCTCCTCCTAGACCGGGACAGGGGCGACCCTTTGAAGCTTTCTTT.

The CDR3 DNA sequence: TGTGCCAGCAGCACCGGACAGGGGGAGACCCAGTACTTC. Protein: CASSTGQGETQYF. This chain joins TRBV5-5 and TRBJ2-5; TRBD1 matches at 9 bases. The CDR3 has 13 amino acids. Germline loops: CDR1 SGHKS, CDR2 YYEKEE (reference sequence). The V and J ends lost 4 bases and 5 bases, in that order; junction bases with no gene match: 3.

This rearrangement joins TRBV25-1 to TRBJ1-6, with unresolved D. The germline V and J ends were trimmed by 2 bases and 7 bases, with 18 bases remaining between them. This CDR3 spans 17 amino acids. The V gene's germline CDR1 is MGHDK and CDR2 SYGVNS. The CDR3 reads CASSEHLPDIPNSPLHF. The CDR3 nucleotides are TGTGCCAGCAGTGAACACCTCCCCGACATACCGAATTCACCCCTCCACTTT. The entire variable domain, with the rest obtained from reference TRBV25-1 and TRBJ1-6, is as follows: EADIYQTPRYLVIGTGKKITLECSQTMGHDKMYWYQQDPGMELHLIHYSYGVNSTEKGDLSSESTVSRIRTEHFPLTLESARPSHTSQYLCASSEHLPDIPNSPLHFGNGTRLTVT.

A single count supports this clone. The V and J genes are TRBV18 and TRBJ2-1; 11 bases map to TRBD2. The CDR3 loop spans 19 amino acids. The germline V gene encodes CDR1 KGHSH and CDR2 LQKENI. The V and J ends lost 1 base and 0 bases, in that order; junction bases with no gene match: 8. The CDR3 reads CASSPRGIAGGPSYNEQFF. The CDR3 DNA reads TGTGCCAGCTCACCACGCGGAATAGCGGGGGGGCCCTCCTACAATGAGCAGTTCTTC.

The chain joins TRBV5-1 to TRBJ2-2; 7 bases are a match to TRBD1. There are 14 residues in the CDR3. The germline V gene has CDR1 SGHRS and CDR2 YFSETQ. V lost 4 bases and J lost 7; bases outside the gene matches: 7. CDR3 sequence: CASSIEQGSGELFF. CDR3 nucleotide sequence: TGCGCCAGCAGCATTGAACAGGGGAGCGGGGAGCTGTTTTTT. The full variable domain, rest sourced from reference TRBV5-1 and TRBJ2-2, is KAGVTQTPRYLIKTRGQQVTLSCSPISGHRSVSWYQQTPGQGLQFLFEYFSETQRNKGNFPGRFSGRQFSNSRSEMNVSTLELGDSALYLCASSIEQGSGELFFGEGSRLTVL.